The 32 T cell receptor beta chains in this list originate from one sample, sequenced in a study of shared clonotypes between healthy human individuals. Clones were read by immunoSEQ multiplex PCR, and TCRdb kept only the in-frame ones, dropping some. This table has 850,000 to 1,100,000 clones, roughly 80% appearing once. What was sequenced was memory CD4+ T cells from PBMCs. As for subset: CD45RA-negative fraction. The receptors were gathered from a man aged 18 to 29 in good health. Some clones in this sample may be carry-over from other donors' samples.

The chain links TRBV6-6 to TRBJ2-1; D may match TRBD1 or TRBD2 (6 bases each). Between the trimmed V and J ends, which lost 4 bases and 11 bases, there was a span of 15 bases. This CDR3 contains 13 residues. The V gene's germline CDR1 is MNHNY and CDR2 SVGAGI (reference sequence). Written as DNA, the CDR3 is TGTGCCAGCAGTTCCACAAGGGGGGCCCAGCAGTTCTTC. This sequence encodes CASSSTRGAQQFF.

The rearrangement joins TRBV7-9 to TRBJ2-5, with a tentative D call TRBD1 (6 bases). With 2 bases removed from V and 5 bases from J, the gap between germline ends came to 15 bases. Germline CDR1 is SEHNR and CDR2 is FQNEAQ (reference sequence). This CDR3 spans 15 amino acids. The CDR3 region is CASSLIAGVGETQYF. CDR3 DNA: TGTGCCAGCAGCTTAATCGCAGGGGTCGGGGAGACCCAGTACTTC.

The chain combines TRBV6-1 with TRBJ2-7, with TRBD1 identical over 7 bases. Germline values: CDR1 MNHNS, CDR2 SASEGT. V was clipped by 0 bases and J by 3 bases; unmatched bases: 5. There are 15 residues in the CDR3. As DNA, the CDR3 is TGTGCCAGCAGTGAAGCCGAGGCAGGGGGCTACGAGCAGTACTTC. It is translated as CASSEAEAGGYEQYF.

The chain uses TRBV28 and TRBJ2-5; 8 nucleotides align to TRBD1. The CDR3 consists of 16 residues. Unmatched junction bases numbered 9, after V lost 6 bases and J lost 0 bases. Germline V gene data show CDR1 as MDHEN and CDR2 as SYDVKM. The CDR3 DNA is TGTGCCAGCAGACTCGGACAGGGAAATAACCAAGAGACCCAGTACTTC. This encodes CASRLGQGNNQETQYF.

On this clone: This could be a read error, since a much larger clone is one nucleotide away. The chain links TRBV6-6 to TRBJ2-2; D is possibly TRBD1 or TRBD2 (5 bases each). Germline V CDR1 and CDR2: MNHNY, SVGAGI (reference sequence). The length of the CDR3 is 15 residues. CDR3 nucleotides: TGTGCCAGCAGTTACGGGGACGACCCCACCGGGGAGCTGGTTTTT. This encodes CASSYGDDPTGELVF.

This sequence joins TRBV11-3 and TRBJ2-3, with 9 positions matching TRBD2. The germline V gene has CDR1 SGHNT and CDR2 YENEEA. V lost 0 bases and J lost 4; bases outside the gene matches: 5. This CDR3 has 16 residues. This chain's CDR3 is CASSLDGAGGADTQYF. DNA for the CDR3: TGTGCCAGCAGCTTAGACGGAGCGGGGGGCGCAGATACGCAGTATTTT.

The chain carries TRBV4-1 and TRBJ2-7; maybe TRBD1 (6 bases). CDR3 length: 13 residues. Trimming stripped 8 bases from V and 2 bases from J, with 13 bases between. The V gene's germline CDR1 is MGHRA and CDR2 YSYEKL. Here the CDR3 DNA reads TGCGCCAGCGGACAGAGGGACGCCTACGAGCAGTACTTC. Encoded protein: CASGQRDAYEQYF.

The chain carries TRBV18 and TRBJ1-4; D not certain. The germline CDR1 and CDR2 sequences are KGHSH and LQKENI. The CDR3 consists of 19 residues. V gave up 2 bases and J gave up 0 bases, with 19 bases separating them. The DNA of the CDR3 is TGTGCCAGCTCACCATTTGAGCAGGCCCTAACTGCAACTAATGAAAAACTGTTTTTT. Protein product: CASSPFEQALTATNEKLFF.

This chain links TRBV5-4 with TRBJ2-7, with D perhaps TRBD1 (5 bases). Germline-derived CDR1 and CDR2 are SGHNT and YYREEE (reference sequence). V shed 4 bases and J shed 2 bases, with 10 bases lying between them. The CDR3 length is 13 residues. CDR3 sequence: CASSGPGPYEQYF. DNA for the CDR3: TGTGCCAGCAGCGGTCCAGGGCCCTACGAGCAGTACTTC.

This chain connects TRBV7-8 to TRBJ2-3, with 7 bases identical to TRBD1. CDR1 and CDR2 from the germline V gene are SGHVS and FQNEAQ. Trimming removed 4 bases from V and 1 base from J; junction bases left unmatched: 5. CDR3 size: 15 residues. The CDR3 DNA sequence: TGTGCCAGCAGCTCATGGGACAGACGCACAGATACGCAGTATTTT. It codes for CASSSWDRRTDTQYF.

The chain links TRBV10-3 to TRBJ1-2, with TRBD1 identical over 10 bases. With 10 bases clipped from V and 3 bases from J, the junction kept 8 bases outside the gene matches. Germline CDR1 and CDR2: ENHRY and SYGVKD. The CDR3 has 14 residues. CDR3 region: CATHSGTGDYGYTF. The CDR3 DNA follows: TGTGCCACCCATTCCGGGACAGGGGACTATGGCTACACCTTC.

The chain joins TRBV7-9 to TRBJ2-7; possibly TRBD1 for D (5 bases). Trimming left V 0 bases short and J 2 bases short, with 14 bases between. Germline CDR1 and CDR2: SEHNR and FQNEAQ (reference sequence). CDR3 length: 16 residues. The CDR3 DNA sequence: TGTGCCAGCAGCTTAGCAGCAGGGCAGGGTACCTACGAGCAGTACTTC. This codes for CASSLAAGQGTYEQYF. The variable domain in full, completed from reference TRBV7-9 and TRBJ2-7, reads DTGVSQNPRHKITKRGQNVTFRCDPISEHNRLYWYRQTLGQGPEFLTYFQNEAQLEKSRLLSDRFSAERPKGSFSTLEIQRTEQGDSAMYLCASSLAAGQGTYEQYFGPGTRLTVT.

This chain joins TRBV7-3 and TRBJ1-1, with 8 bases fitting TRBD1. CDR3 length: 14 residues. Looked up from germline, CDR1 is SGHTA and CDR2 is FQGTGA. Trimming cost V 6 bases and J 4 bases; bases outside gene matches: 7. The chain's CDR3 is CASRFQTGGTEAFF. The CDR3 DNA follows: TGTGCCAGCAGGTTTCAAACAGGGGGCACTGAAGCTTTCTTT.

The rearrangement uses TRBV2 and TRBJ2-7, with 11 bases aligning to TRBD2. This CDR3 region has 15 residues. V lost 4 bases, J lost 0 bases, and 2 bases stayed unmatched. Germline V lookup: CDR1 SNHLY, CDR2 FYNNEI. DNA for the CDR3: TGTGCCAGCAGTGGGACTAGCGGGTTCTCCTACGAGCAGTACTTC. Its protein is CASSGTSGFSYEQYF. Using reference TRBV2 and TRBJ2-7 for the parts outside the CDR3, the full variable domain is EPEVTQTPSHQVTQMGQEVILRCVPISNHLYFYWYRQILGQKVEFLVSFYNNEISEKSEIFDDQFSVERPDGSNFTLKIRSTKLEDSAMYFCASSGTSGFSYEQYFGPGTRLTVT.

CDR3 loop: CASSLSGQGRSGEQYF. The CDR3 DNA reads as TGTGCCAGCAGTTTATCGGGACAGGGGAGGTCGGGGGAGCAGTACTTC. This chain joins TRBV28 and TRBJ2-7; 10 bases map to TRBD1. There are 16 residues in the CDR3. Looked up from germline, CDR1 is MDHEN and CDR2 is SYDVKM. V shed 1 base and J 7 bases; nucleotides not matched to a gene: 10.

This chain uses TRBV11-2 with TRBJ2-1; maybe TRBD1 (6 bases). Germline V CDR1 and CDR2: SGHAT, FQNNGV. The length of the CDR3 is 15 residues. V gave up 2 bases and J gave up 5 bases, with 13 bases separating them. CDR3 sequence: CASSLQGMLDNEQFF. The CDR3 DNA reads as TGTGCCAGCAGCTTACAGGGGATGTTGGACAATGAGCAGTTCTTC. Using reference TRBV11-2 and TRBJ2-1 for the parts outside the CDR3, the full variable domain is EAGVAQSPRYKIIEKRQSVAFWCNPISGHATLYWYQQILGQGPKLLIQFQNNGVVDDSQLPKDRFSAERLKGVDSTLKIQPAKLEDSAVYLCASSLQGMLDNEQFFGPGTRLTVL.

CDR3 coding DNA: TGTGCCAGTAGTATAGCTGGGGACGGAGGAAGGCAGACCCAGTACTTC. This encodes CASSIAGDGGRQTQYF. The chain joins TRBV19 to TRBJ2-5; D possibly matches TRBD1 or TRBD2 (5 bases each). The CDR3 spans 16 residues. Trimming removed 1 base at V and 6 bases at J, with 18 bases between. Germline CDR1 reads LNHDA; CDR2 reads SQIVND (reference sequence).

This CDR3 is CASSRGTGGGEKLFF. CDR3 DNA: TGTGCCAGCAGCCGCGGGACAGGGGGCGGTGAAAAACTGTTTTTT. The V call is TRBV6-5, the J call TRBJ1-4, with 12 bases identical to TRBD1. CDR1 and CDR2 from the germline V gene are MNHEY and SVGAGI. Losses at the gene ends were 6 bases for V and 7 bases for J; bases not matched to a gene: 6. The CDR3 spans 15 residues.

The J gene is TRBJ2-1, the V gene TRBV6-5, with 9 bases aligning to TRBD2. CDR1 and CDR2 from the germline V gene are MNHEY and SVGAGI. The CDR3 spans 16 residues. Trimming cost V 0 bases and J 5 bases; bases outside gene matches: 5. The CDR3 here is CASSYSASGIDNEQFF. CDR3 DNA: TGTGCCAGCAGTTACTCAGCTAGCGGGATTGACAATGAGCAGTTCTTC.

The rearrangement links TRBV9 to TRBJ2-7; 9 nucleotides line up with TRBD1. CDR1 and CDR2 (germline): SGDLS, YYNGEE. Unmatched junction bases numbered 7, after V lost 4 bases and J lost 5 bases. The CDR3 extends over 14 amino acids. CDR3 bases: TGTGCCAGCAGCCGATCCACAGGGGGCCACGAGCAGTACTTC. Protein sequence: CASSRSTGGHEQYF.

This clone showed up just once. J is TRBJ2-1 and V is TRBV7-2; TRBD2 matches at 10 bases. This CDR3 has 14 amino acids. Germline V gene lookup returns CDR1 SGHTA and CDR2 FQGNSA. Unmatched junction bases numbered 1, after V lost 2 bases and J lost 6 bases. Written as DNA, the CDR3 is TGTGCCAGCAGCTTACTAGCGGGAGTCAATGAGCAGTTCTTC. Its protein is CASSLLAGVNEQFF.

Turning to this clone: Other DNA sequences within the sample encode an identical CDR3. The V and J genes are TRBV7-3 and TRBJ2-2, with D possibly TRBD1 on 6 matching bases. Germline assignment: CDR1 SGHTA and CDR2 FQGTGA. The CDR3 has 15 amino acids. V gave up 2 bases and J gave up 2 bases, with 9 bases separating them. The CDR3 loop is CASSLLGANTGELFF. The CDR3 DNA reads TGTGCCAGCAGCTTACTGGGGGCTAACACCGGGGAGCTGTTTTTT. The whole variable domain, remainder taken from reference TRBV7-3 and TRBJ2-2, is GAGVSQTPSNKVTEKGKYVELRCDPISGHTALYWYRQSLGQGPEFLIYFQGTGAADDSGLPNDRFFAVRPEGSVSTLKIQRTERGDSAVYLCASSLLGANTGELFFGEGSRLTVL.

This clone was recorded once. The gene calls are TRBV6-5 and TRBJ1-2; D is possibly TRBD1 (5 bases). The germline gives CDR1 MNHEY, CDR2 SVGAGI. Trimming removed 4 bases from V and 11 bases from J, with 20 bases in between. The CDR3 is 14 amino acids. This chain's CDR3 is CASSSQGRRWDYTF. CDR3 sequence (DNA): TGTGCCAGCAGTTCCCAGGGAAGGCGTTGGGATTACACCTTC.

The rearrangement uses TRBV6-1 and TRBJ2-3; D is perhaps TRBD2 (6 bases). This CDR3 spans 14 amino acids. Germline assignment: CDR1 MNHNS and CDR2 SASEGT. Trimming stripped 6 bases from V and 1 base from J, with 11 bases between. CDR3 coding DNA: TGTGCCAGCAGCGGACTATCTGGCACAGATACGCAGTATTTT. The encoded protein is CASSGLSGTDTQYF.

This clone was recorded only once. The chain carries TRBV2 and TRBJ2-7; 7 positions agree with TRBD1. The CDR3 runs to 12 residues. CDR1 SNHLY and CDR2 FYNNEI come from the germline V gene. Trimming cost V 6 bases and J 5 bases; bases outside gene matches: 4. The CDR3 region has the DNA TGTGCCAGCAGAGACAGGGATCACGAGCAGTACTTC. Residues: CASRDRDHEQYF.

This clone was seen only a few times. V usage is TRBV2 and J usage is TRBJ2-7; D unresolved. V was cut by 7 bases and J by 0 bases, with 7 bases left in between. The CDR3 extends over 12 amino acids. The V gene's germline CDR1 is SNHLY and CDR2 FYNNEI. The CDR3, as DNA: TGTGCCAGCAAGGCGAGCTCCTACGAGCAGTACTTC. Its translation is CASKASSYEQYF. Supplemented by reference TRBV2 and TRBJ2-7, the full variable domain reads EPEVTQTPSHQVTQMGQEVILRCVPISNHLYFYWYRQILGQKVEFLVSFYNNEISEKSEIFDDQFSVERPDGSNFTLKIRSTKLEDSAMYFCASKASSYEQYFGPGTRLTVT.

The V gene is TRBV9, the J gene TRBJ2-1, with 8 positions matching TRBD1. V lost 0 bases, J lost 2 bases, and 4 bases stayed unmatched. The CDR3 has 16 residues. Germline values: CDR1 SGDLS, CDR2 YYNGEE. This CDR3 is CASSVDAGGPYNEQFF. In nucleotides, the CDR3 is TGTGCCAGCAGCGTAGACGCAGGGGGCCCCTACAATGAGCAGTTCTTC.

This clone was recorded once. CDR3: CASSPLGGTNTGELFF. The CDR3 region has the DNA TGTGCCAGCAGTCCACTCGGCGGGACGAACACCGGGGAGCTGTTTTTT. This rearrangement joins TRBV6-6 to TRBJ2-2; perhaps TRBD2 as D (6 bases). The CDR3 has 16 amino acids. Germline V gives CDR1 MNHNY, CDR2 SVGAGI (reference sequence). The V end was cut by 5 bases, the J end by 0 bases, with 13 bases between.

This clone was detected ten times or more. This chain uses TRBV5-4 with TRBJ1-3, with TRBD1 identical over 9 bases. The germline gives CDR1 SGHNT, CDR2 YYREEE (reference sequence). V trimming: 1 base; J trimming: 4 bases; junction bases outside the gene matches: 6. The CDR3 is 16 residues long. This chain's CDR3 is CASSLLGQGFGNTIYF. CDR3 nucleotides: TGTGCCAGCAGCTTGCTGGGACAGGGCTTCGGAAACACCATATATTTT.

The chain links TRBV4-3 to TRBJ2-3; 12 bases are shared with TRBD2. J was trimmed by 3 bases and V by 3 bases; bases with no gene match: 7. There are 17 residues in the CDR3. Germline loops: CDR1 LGHNA, CDR2 YSLEER. CDR3 amino acids: CASSQALAGGLTDTQYF. The CDR3 bases are TGCGCCAGCAGCCAGGCCCTAGCGGGAGGGTTAACAGATACGCAGTATTTT.

This clone was seen only a few times. DNA for the CDR3: TGTGCCAGCAGTTCTAGGGGCAGGGGCACTGGAAACACCATATATTTT. Its protein product is CASSSRGRGTGNTIYF. The chain combines TRBV28 with TRBJ1-3, with D possibly matching TRBD1 (6 bases). The length of the CDR3 is 16 residues. V was pared by 4 bases and J by 2 bases, with 15 bases between. Germline V gene lookup returns CDR1 MDHEN and CDR2 SYDVKM.

Regarding this clone: A read error may produce the germline difference seen at one junction end. The rearrangement joins TRBV6-1 to TRBJ1-2; 9 bases line up with TRBD1. CDR1 MNHNS and CDR2 SASEGT come from the germline V gene. This CDR3 spans 16 amino acids. CDR3 sequence (DNA): TGTGCCATCAGTGAGTCCCCGGGGGACAGGGTAAAGGGCTACACCTTC. Amino acid sequence: CAISESPGDRVKGYTF.